These 9 T cell receptor beta chains were all obtained from the same sample, sequenced in a study of blood T cells in healthy people across ages. A sample-barcoded 5' primer and a J-beta primer mix were used in a second PCR of about 7 to 12 cycles. TCRdb used MiXCR to reprocess the 5' RACE reads, holding one entry per CDR3 protein. Found here are about 1.4 million distinct CDR3 sequences, almost 60% of them singletons; the top ten hold approximately 7%. Sample: blood. These receptors originate from a man between 18 and 29 years old in good health.

This clonotype occurred a few times. The chain couples TRBV29-1 to TRBJ1-2; D is possibly TRBD1 (6 bases). Trimming took off 0 bases at V and 3 bases at J, with 8 bases between the two ends. The germline gives CDR1 SQVTM, CDR2 ANQGSEA. CDR3 length: 13 amino acids. The CDR3 DNA reads as TGCAGCGTTGAAGACGCAGGGGACTATGGCTACACCTTC. Translation gives CSVEDAGDYGYTF.

There are a few counts of this clonotype. The chain recombines TRBV4-3 with TRBJ2-7; 7 bases map to TRBD1. CDR1 is LGHNA and CDR2 is YSLEER in the germline V gene. The CDR3 has 15 residues. Unmatched junction bases numbered 4, after V lost 0 bases and J lost 2 bases. The CDR3 reads CASSQDRDSAYEQYF. The DNA for the CDR3 is TGCGCCAGCAGCCAAGATCGGGACAGCGCCTACGAGCAGTACTTC.

This clonotype was found a few times. V and J are TRBV6-5 and TRBJ1-1; D remains unclear. Germline values: CDR1 MNHEY, CDR2 SVGAGI. The germline V and J ends were trimmed by 0 bases and 8 bases, with 7 bases remaining between them. This CDR3 spans 12 amino acids. The CDR3: CASSYSGREAFF. In DNA form, the CDR3 reads TGTGCCAGCAGTTACTCAGGACGGGAAGCTTTCTTT.

V usage is TRBV12-3 or TRBV12-4 and J usage is TRBJ2-1; 7 nucleotides line up with TRBD2. The CDR3 consists of 14 residues. With 8 bases clipped from V and 3 bases from J, the junction kept 7 bases outside the gene matches. The CDR3 sequence: CASGRSGNYNEQFF. Written as DNA, the CDR3 is TGTGCCAGCGGAAGGAGCGGGAACTACAATGAGCAGTTCTTC.

CDR3 sequence reads: CASSLQTGFSYTF. The CDR3 DNA follows: TGTGCCAGCAGTTTACAGACAGGGTTTAGCTACACCTTC. This sequence joins TRBV12-3 or TRBV12-4 and TRBJ1-2; 7 bases match TRBD1. The V gene end was trimmed by 2 bases and the J gene end by 9 bases; junction bases not matched to a gene: 6. The CDR3 has 13 amino acids.

This chain uses TRBV12-5 with TRBJ2-7; the match to TRBD1 covers 10 bases. The CDR3 runs to 14 residues. CDR1 LGHNT and CDR2 FRNRAP come from the germline V gene. The trim removed 3 bases at V and 3 bases at J, leaving 2 bases unmatched. CDR3 in DNA: TGTGCTAGTGGTTTAGGACAGGGGGGCTACGAGCAGTACTTC. This gives the protein CASGLGQGGYEQYF.

The gene calls are TRBV3-1 and TRBJ2-4; 9 positions match TRBD1. The germline V gene encodes CDR1 LGHDT and CDR2 YNNKEL (reference sequence). The CDR3 is 14 amino acids. With V trimmed by 4 bases and J by 8 bases, 6 bases remained unmatched. CDR3 sequence (DNA): TGTGCCAGCAGCCCGGGACAGGGAATGGACATTCAGTACTTC. Its protein product is CASSPGQGMDIQYF.

Worth noting for this clonotype: The junction departs from the called germline gene at one end, perhaps through a read error. The gene calls are TRBV4-1 and TRBJ1-5; D remains ambiguous. This CDR3 comprises 15 residues. Germline V gives CDR1 MGHRA, CDR2 YSYEKL. The CDR3, as DNA: TGCTCCAGCAGCCAAGCAGTCAATAGCAATCAGCCCCAGCATTTT. Its translation: CSSSQAVNSNQPQHF.

This clonotype occurred a few times. This sequence joins TRBV6-2 or TRBV6-3 and TRBJ2-7; 9 bases align to TRBD1. The CDR3 length is 15 residues. V trimming: 4 bases; J trimming: 3 bases; junction bases outside the gene matches: 7. Germline CDR1 MNHEY, CDR2 SVGEGT. DNA of the CDR3: TGTGCCAGCAGTTCCGACAGGGGGTCTGTCTACGAGCAGTACTTC. Protein product: CASSSDRGSVYEQYF.